This T cell receptor beta chain was identified during a study of cytomegalovirus exposure and HLA in healthy donors. PCR involved 60 Vbeta and 13 Jbeta primers. Produced via immunoSEQ multiplex PCR; TCRdb's table is partial and in-frame only. The table has 120,000 or so clones, about 62% seen once. V lost 3 bases, J lost 2 bases, and 9 bases lay in between. The germline V gene has CDR1 SGHAT and CDR2 FQDESV (reference sequence). The CDR3 extends over 14 amino acids. Study-wide results and limits: DRB1 had the most TCR associations and HLA-C the fewest, a later analysis found, with rates varying by HLA locus. It was 150 to 200 TCR beta chains that were listed as cytomegalovirus-associated. A later analysis, which compared TCR beta chains of equal frequency, found the HLA-associated ones more clonally expanded.

A word on this clone: Antigen unknown.

Sequenced material: PBMCs. The chain uses TRBV11-1 and TRBJ2-3, with D possibly being TRBD2 (6 bases). The source is a woman aged 40 to 50 in good health and CMV-seropositive. The CDR3 spells CASSLGLFTDTQYF. The CDR3 coding sequence is TGTGCCAGCAGCTTGGGACTCTTCACAGATACGCAGTATTTT.